This paragraph reports one T cell receptor beta chain. Data came from immunoSEQ multiplex PCR; TCRdb stores just in-frame clones and leaves some out. The sample holds fewer than 200,000 clones, roughly 86% seen once. The source of the sample is a study of cytomegalovirus exposure and HLA in healthy donors. Study-level information: The 110 or so validation repertoires used the same platform as the 666 first-cohort repertoires, a later analysis reported.

This CDR3 spans 14 amino acids. V was pared by 6 bases and J by 1 base, with 12 bases between. Germline assignment: CDR1 SQVTM and CDR2 ANQGSEA. The rearrangement links TRBV29-1 to TRBJ2-2; TRBD1 might be the D (6 bases). Specimen: PBMCs. The TCR was taken from a woman aged 18-29 years in good health and CMV-seropositive. The CDR3 DNA is TGCAGCGTCGCGAAGACAGGGAACACCGGGGAGCTGTTTTTT. This sequence encodes CSVAKTGNTGELFF.